This T cell receptor beta chain stems from a study of T cell responses to AZD1222 COVID-19 vaccine. Whole-study context: Second-dose intervals of approximately 4 or approximately 12 weeks were pooled.

V gave up 5 bases and J gave up 8 bases; unmatched junction bases: 14. The CDR3 is 16 amino acids. CDR1 and CDR2 from the germline V gene are LNHDA and SQIVND (reference sequence). Using immunoSEQ multiplex PCR, the repertoire was profiled, and TCRdb retains in-frame clones only, with some absent. Among approximately 120,000 clones listed, around 87% were seen once. As concerns this clone: The antigen remains undetermined.

Overall study results and limits: At 160-218 and 743-854, vaccine-associated CD4 TCRs were dominant, and they spanned spike. A mostly white British donor set with more females was recruited, and clonal diversity was possibly underestimated. Reports indicate that nearly half of spike-specific TCRs are directed at unmutated variant regions.

The sample in question was peripheral blood, obtained on day 0 of AZD1222 vaccination. The clonotype originates from an adult in good health. V is TRBV19 and J is TRBJ2-1; 8 nucleotides align to TRBD2. CDR3 nucleotides: TGTGCCAGTAGTCCATACGCGGGGGGCCGTTGGGATGAGCAGTTCTTC. It specifies CASSPYAGGRWDEQFF.